This T cell receptor beta chain was sequenced for a study of blood T cell repertoires in COVID-19. Study-wide context: Spain, Italy and the United States supplied samples that represented acute and convalescent COVID-19. The analysed material was cDNA or gDNA that came from T cells, B-cell-depleted T cells, or PBMCs.

Study processing details: The authors estimated nucleated cell counts from reference gene primer amplification. Sequencing used immunoSEQ multiplex PCR; TCRdb keeps in-frame clones, though not all of them. The DNA gave D and trimming, while V, J and clone size come from that table. The sample records a few hundred thousand clones, roughly 85% being singletons. CDR1 and CDR2 (germline): MNHEY, SMNVEV (reference sequence). CDR3 length: 17 amino acids. Unmatched junction bases numbered 10, after V lost 2 bases and J lost 6 bases. This chain links TRBV27 with TRBJ1-6; 7 nucleotides align to TRBD1. The receptor was isolated from a woman aged 18-35 years with acute or convalescent COVID-19. The sample was peripheral blood. Here the CDR3 reads CASSLAPGQRANSPLHF. The CDR3, as DNA: TGTGCCAGCAGTTTAGCTCCGGGACAGAGAGCTAATTCACCCCTCCACTTT.